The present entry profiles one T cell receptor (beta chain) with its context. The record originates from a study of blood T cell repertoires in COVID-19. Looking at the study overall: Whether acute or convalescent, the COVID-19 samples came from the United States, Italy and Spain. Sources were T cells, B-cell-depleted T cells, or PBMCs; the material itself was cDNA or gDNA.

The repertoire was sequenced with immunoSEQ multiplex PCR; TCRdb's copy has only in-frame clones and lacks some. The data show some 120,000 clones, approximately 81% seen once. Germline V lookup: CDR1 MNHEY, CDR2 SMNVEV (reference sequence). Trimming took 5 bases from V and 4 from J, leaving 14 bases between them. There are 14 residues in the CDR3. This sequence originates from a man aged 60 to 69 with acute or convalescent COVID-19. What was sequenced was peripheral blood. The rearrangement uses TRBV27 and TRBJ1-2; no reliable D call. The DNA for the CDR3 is TGTGCCAGCAGTGAAAACCCCGCGCTCTATGGCTACACCTTC. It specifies CASSENPALYGYTF.